The sequence of this T cell receptor beta chain was determined in a study of cytomegalovirus exposure and HLA in healthy donors. About the study: Clustering assigned approximately 79% of the 350 to 450 genotyped donors to the Caucasian-associated ancestry cluster.

The germline V and J ends were trimmed by 1 base and 0 bases, with 10 bases remaining between them. The CDR3 length is 15 residues. CDR1 is SGHAT, CDR2 FQNNGV, per germline. 60 Vbeta and 13 Jbeta primers were used in PCR. Clones were read by immunoSEQ multiplex PCR, and TCRdb kept only the in-frame ones, dropping some. The sample table includes 90,000 to 130,000 clones. The chain couples TRBV11-2 to TRBJ2-7; D is uncertain. The TCR comes from a middle-aged man in good health and CMV-seropositive. The specimen sequenced was PBMCs. CDR3 loop: CASSLGSGRSYEQYF. In DNA, the CDR3 is TGTGCCAGCAGCTTAGGCTCCGGTCGCTCCTACGAGCAGTACTTC.